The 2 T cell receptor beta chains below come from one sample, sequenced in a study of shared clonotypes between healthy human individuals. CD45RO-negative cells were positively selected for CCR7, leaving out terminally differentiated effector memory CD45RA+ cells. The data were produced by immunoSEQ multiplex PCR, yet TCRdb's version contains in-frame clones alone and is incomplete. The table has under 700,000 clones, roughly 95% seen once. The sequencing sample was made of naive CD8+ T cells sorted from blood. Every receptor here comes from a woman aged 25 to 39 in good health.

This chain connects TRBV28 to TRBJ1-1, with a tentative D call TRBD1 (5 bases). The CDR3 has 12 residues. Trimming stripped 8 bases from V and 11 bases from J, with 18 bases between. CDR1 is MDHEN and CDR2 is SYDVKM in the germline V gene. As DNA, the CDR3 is TGTGCCAGCTCACTGGGGGGACGGGGGGCTTTCTTT. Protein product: CASSLGGRGAFF.

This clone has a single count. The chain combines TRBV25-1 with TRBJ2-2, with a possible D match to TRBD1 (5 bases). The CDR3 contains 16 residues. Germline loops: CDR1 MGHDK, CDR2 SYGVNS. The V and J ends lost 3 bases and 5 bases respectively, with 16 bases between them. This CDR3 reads CASSDGADIRTGELFF. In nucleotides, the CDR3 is TGTGCCAGCAGTGATGGCGCGGACATCAGAACCGGGGAGCTGTTTTTT. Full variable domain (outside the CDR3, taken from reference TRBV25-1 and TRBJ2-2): EADIYQTPRYLVIGTGKKITLECSQTMGHDKMYWYQQDPGMELHLIHYSYGVNSTEKGDLSSESTVSRIRTEHFPLTLESARPSHTSQYLCASSDGADIRTGELFFGEGSRLTVL.